The 20 T cell receptor beta chains below were found in one sample sequenced in a study of metastatic and nonmetastatic thyroid tumors. No patient received treatment before thyroid surgery. Using MiXCR, TCRdb reanalyzed the PCR reads. Of tens of thousands of clones listed, 12% are singletons. Sequenced material: blood. The receptors here all came from a female donor with papillary thyroid cancer or a benign thyroid nodule (not recorded which). Some clones in this sample may be carry-over from other donors' samples.

A remark on this clone: This clone may be a read error of a much larger clone one base away. V is TRBV20-1 and J is TRBJ2-7, with 7 bases lining up with TRBD2. The CDR3 runs 10 residues. Germline V CDR1 and CDR2: DFQATT, SNEGSKA (reference sequence). Written as DNA, the CDR3 is TGCAGAGTAGGGAGGGTAGAGCAGTACTTC. Its translation: CRVGRVEQYF.

This clone was counted many times. V gene TRBV2 combines with J gene TRBJ2-7; TRBD2 aligns across 14 bases. Germline assignment: CDR1 SNHLY and CDR2 FYNNEI. The CDR3 is made up of 16 amino acids. With 6 bases clipped from V and 6 bases from J, the junction kept 10 bases outside the gene matches. This CDR3 reads CASRGPGLAGASEQYF. The CDR3 region has the DNA TGTGCCAGCAGGGGTCCGGGACTAGCGGGAGCTAGCGAGCAGTACTTC. Combining the CDR3 with reference TRBV2 and TRBJ2-7 gives the whole variable domain EPEVTQTPSHQVTQMGQEVILRCVPISNHLYFYWYRQILGQKVEFLVSFYNNEISEKSEIFDDQFSVERPDGSNFTLKIRSTKLEDSAMYFCASRGPGLAGASEQYFGPGTRLTVT.

This clone has a count of ten or more. The J gene is TRBJ2-1, the V gene TRBV18; D unresolved. Trimming stripped 0 bases from V and 0 bases from J, with 12 bases between. The length of the CDR3 is 17 residues. The germline gives CDR1 KGHSH, CDR2 LQKENI. The CDR3: CASSPPNGRSSYNEQFF. The CDR3 nucleotides are TGTGCCAGCTCACCACCGAATGGTAGAAGCTCCTACAATGAGCAGTTCTTC.

With regard to this clone: Relative to the germline gene, one junction end is altered; a read error may explain this. The CDR3 is CASSPGTGYTVELFF. CDR3 coding DNA: TGTGCCAGCAGCCCCGGGACAGGGTACACCGTGGAGCTGTTTTTT. The V gene is TRBV7-9, the J gene TRBJ2-2; TRBD1 matches 9 bases. The CDR3 is made up of 15 amino acids. CDR1 SEHNR and CDR2 FQNEAQ come from the germline V gene (reference sequence).

This clone has a count of ten or more. The chain links TRBV6-1 to TRBJ1-5, with D possibly being TRBD1 (5 bases). The CDR3 is 14 amino acids. From germline, CDR1 is MNHNS and CDR2 SASEGT. Trimming stripped 6 bases from V and 3 bases from J, with 12 bases between. DNA for the CDR3: TGTGCCAGCAGCCCGGACACCCCCAATCAGCCCCAGCATTTT. Amino acids: CASSPDTPNQPQHF.

This clone was seen repeatedly, ten times or more. The rearrangement joins TRBV4-3 to TRBJ2-1; D is ambiguous. The CDR3 loop spans 16 amino acids. Trimming shortened V by 4 bases and J by 8 bases, and 21 bases separated the two germline ends. Germline CDR1 and CDR2: LGHNA and YSLEER. CDR3 sequence reads: CASSPRTQLPGDEQFF. CDR3 coding DNA: TGCGCCAGCAGCCCCCGCACCCAGCTCCCTGGGGATGAGCAGTTCTTC.

The rearrangement joins TRBV5-4 to TRBJ2-5; 7 nucleotides match TRBD2. Germline assignment: CDR1 SGHNT and CDR2 YYREEE (reference sequence). The CDR3 totals 13 residues. V was clipped by 8 bases and J by 6 bases; unmatched bases: 10. The chain's CDR3 is CASGGDLTKTQYF. DNA for the CDR3: TGTGCCAGTGGGGGGGATCTTACGAAGACCCAGTACTTC. Variable domain in full (rest from reference TRBV5-4 and TRBJ2-5): ETGVTQSPTHLIKTRGQQVTLRCSSQSGHNTVSWYQQALGQGPQFIFQYYREEENGRGNFPPRFSGLQFPNYSSELNVNALELDDSALYLCASGGDLTKTQYFGPGTRLLVL.

The chain recombines TRBV4-2 with TRBJ2-7, with 9 bases matching TRBD2. From germline, CDR1 is LGHNA and CDR2 YNFKEQ. Trimming took 2 bases from V and 5 from J; bases not matched to a gene: 13. This CDR3 has 17 residues. CDR3 loop: CASSQLANSGSLHEQYF. The CDR3 region has the DNA TGTGCCAGCAGCCAATTGGCGAATAGCGGGAGTCTACACGAGCAGTACTTC.

A single count supports this clone. The chain recombines TRBV4-1 with TRBJ1-5; 9 nucleotides agree with TRBD1. The germline gives CDR1 MGHRA, CDR2 YSYEKL. V gave up 4 bases and J gave up 3 bases; unmatched junction bases: 7. There are 16 residues in the CDR3. CDR3 sequence reads: CASSPGQGSINQPQHF. The CDR3 DNA sequence: TGCGCCAGCAGCCCGGGACAGGGCTCGATCAATCAGCCCCAGCATTTT.

Worth noting for this clone: Given a much more abundant clone one base away, this may be a read error. At the DNA level, this CDR3 is encoded by other sequences in the same sample as well. The chain employs TRBV5-6 and TRBJ2-7; either TRBD1 or TRBD2 may supply D (6 bases each). V lost 0 bases and J 4 bases, leaving 11 bases between the germline ends. In germline, CDR1 is SGHDT, CDR2 YYEEEE. This CDR3 contains 14 residues. The CDR3 region is CASSLVGGTYEQYF. CDR3 nucleotide sequence: TGTGCCAGCAGCTTGGTAGGGGGGACATACGAGCAGTACTTC.

In its sample, this clone was seen many times. The V call is TRBV11-2, the J call TRBJ2-1, with D unresolved. V was shortened by 1 base and J by 5 bases, with 9 bases between the two germline ends. The length of the CDR3 is 14 residues. CDR1 is SGHAT and CDR2 is FQNNGV in the germline V gene. CDR3 in amino acids: CASSLGGKNNEQFF. As DNA, the CDR3 is TGTGCCAGCAGCTTAGGCGGAAAAAACAATGAGCAGTTCTTC. Full variable domain (outside the CDR3, taken from reference TRBV11-2 and TRBJ2-1): EAGVAQSPRYKIIEKRQSVAFWCNPISGHATLYWYQQILGQGPKLLIQFQNNGVVDDSQLPKDRFSAERLKGVDSTLKIQPAKLEDSAVYLCASSLGGKNNEQFFGPGTRLTVL.

This clone showed up many times. This chain uses TRBV9 with TRBJ2-7, with D uncertain. CDR3 length: 14 residues. Germline assignment: CDR1 SGDLS and CDR2 YYNGEE. Trimming pared 0 bases from V and 2 bases from J, leaving 9 bases between. The DNA for the CDR3 is TGTGCCAGCAGCGTAGAGGCGGATACCTACGAGCAGTACTTC. Amino acids: CASSVEADTYEQYF.

Regarding this clone: The junction and the germline gene differ at one end; a read error may be behind it. V usage is TRBV10-1 and J usage is TRBJ2-7; D may be TRBD2 (5 bases). The CDR3 consists of 18 residues. Germline CDR1 and CDR2: WNHNN and SYGVQD (reference sequence). CDR3 region: CPSSGGKSLSGNIYDQYF. As DNA, the CDR3 is TGCCCCAGCAGTGGAGGCAAATCACTATCCGGAAATATCTACGATCAGTACTTC.

This clone occurred many times. This sequence joins TRBV20-1 and TRBJ2-1; D perhaps matches TRBD2 (6 bases). The CDR3 spans 14 residues. Per germline, CDR1 DFQATT and CDR2 SNEGSKA (reference sequence). V was clipped by 3 bases and J by 7 bases, with 16 bases between them. The CDR3 sequence is CSASQRVQGNEQFF. In DNA, the CDR3 is TGCAGTGCTAGTCAGCGGGTGCAAGGGAATGAGCAGTTCTTC.

CDR3: CSAREAAGKISYEQYF. DNA of the CDR3: TGCAGTGCTAGAGAGGCCGCGGGTAAGATATCCTACGAGCAGTACTTC. The chain uses TRBV20-1 and TRBJ2-7, with TRBD2 as a possible D gene (5 bases). V lost 0 bases, J lost 1 base, and 16 bases lay in between. The CDR3 is made up of 16 amino acids. CDR1 DFQATT and CDR2 SNEGSKA come from the germline V gene (reference sequence).

This clone was seen repeatedly, ten times or more. The chain is built from TRBV7-6 and TRBJ2-5; D gene unclear. CDR1 is SGHVS and CDR2 is FNYEAQ in the germline V gene. V was cut by 2 bases and J by 3 bases, with 13 bases left in between. There are 15 residues in the CDR3. The CDR3 here is CASSLSTSSEETQYF. CDR3 DNA sequence: TGTGCCAGCAGCTTATCCACGTCGTCGGAAGAGACCCAGTACTTC.

The V call is TRBV11-3, the J call TRBJ2-1; no firm D call. V lost 0 bases, J lost 5 bases, and 5 bases lay in between. The CDR3 sequence is 13 residues long. CDR1 is SGHNT and CDR2 is YENEEA in the germline V gene. CDR3 in amino acids: CASSLDWNNEQFF. DNA for the CDR3: TGTGCCAGCAGCTTAGATTGGAACAATGAGCAGTTCTTC.

This clone was seen at least ten times. At one end, the junction sequence differs from germline, possibly due to a read error. This sequence joins TRBV20-1 and TRBJ2-7, with TRBD2 matching over 8 bases. In germline, CDR1 is DFQATT, CDR2 SNEGSKA (reference sequence). The CDR3 runs to 12 residues. The CDR3 DNA sequence: TGCAGTGGTAGAGCGGGAGCTCTCGAGCAGTACTTC. Translated: CSGRAGALEQYF.

The V call is TRBV5-4, the J call TRBJ1-2, with D uncertain. CDR3 length: 13 amino acids. Germline V gene data show CDR1 as SGHNT and CDR2 as YYREEE (reference sequence). V lost 4 bases and J 8 bases, leaving 15 bases between the germline ends. This CDR3 reads CASSRDPGDGYTF. The CDR3 coding sequence is TGTGCCAGCAGCCGAGACCCAGGCGACGGCTACACCTTC.

This clone was observed at least ten times. V gene TRBV5-1 combines with J gene TRBJ1-1; no firm D call. Germline CDR1 reads SGHRS; CDR2 reads YFSETQ. The CDR3 sequence is 13 residues long. V was pared by 0 bases and J by 0 bases, with 3 bases between. The CDR3 is CASSLDVNTEAFF. The CDR3, as DNA: TGCGCCAGCAGCTTGGACGTGAACACTGAAGCTTTCTTT.